A single sample gave rise to the 9 T cell receptor beta chains below, sequenced in a study of shared clonotypes between healthy human individuals (dated by TCRdb to 2019 to 2021). Receptor amplification or capture employed the immunoSEQ multiplex PCR assay. Entries here come from immuneACCESS through TCRdb and include only in-frame sequences with V and J called. Some clones fail to appear in such tables; in the studies checked, an unresolved V gene covers under half of the shortfall, and the cause of the remainder is unknown. This sample gives 800,000 to 1,200,000 clones in total; about 80% of them show up just once. More than 0.45% of the sample belongs to the ten largest clones. Sequencing input: memory CD4+ T cells from PBMCs. What the cell subset or site label conveys for this sample: CD45RA-negative fraction. Receptors originate from a man between 18 and 35 years old in good health. Some clones in this sample may be carry-over from other donors' samples.

In this sample, this clone turned up once. This chain uses TRBV28 with TRBJ2-7, with 7 bases fitting TRBD2. The CDR3 loop spans 14 amino acids. V was clipped by 7 bases and J by 2 bases; unmatched bases: 8. Germline CDR1 and CDR2: MDHEN and SYDVKM. CDR3 sequence: CASITGTTTYEQYF. In DNA, the CDR3 is TGTGCCAGCATCACCGGGACTACCACCTACGAGCAGTACTTC.

The chain couples TRBV5-4 to TRBJ2-1, with TRBD2 matching over 7 bases. The CDR3 length is 15 residues. V lost 3 bases, J lost 7 bases, and 10 bases stayed unmatched. Germline V gives CDR1 SGHNT, CDR2 YYREEE (reference sequence). The CDR3 loop is CASSWTRGALNEQFF. CDR3 sequence (DNA): TGTGCCAGCAGCTGGACTAGAGGGGCCTTAAATGAGCAGTTCTTC.

This clone was observed a single time. V usage is TRBV19 and J usage is TRBJ2-7; no clear D. Germline V CDR1 and CDR2: LNHDA, SQIVND (reference sequence). The CDR3 loop spans 13 amino acids. Trimming pared 3 bases from V and 3 bases from J, leaving 9 bases between. DNA for the CDR3: TGTGCCAGTAGTATCTCAACGGTCTACGAGCAGTACTTC. Amino acid sequence: CASSISTVYEQYF.

The rearrangement joins TRBV28 to TRBJ2-3; 8 bases are a match to TRBD2. Germline loops: CDR1 MDHEN, CDR2 SYDVKM. The CDR3 is 14 residues long. V trimming: 4 bases; J trimming: 5 bases; junction bases outside the gene matches: 5. In nucleotides, the CDR3 is TGTGCCAGCAGTTATAGCGGGAAAGGAGATACGCAGTATTTT. Translated: CASSYSGKGDTQYF. Full variable domain (missing parts from reference TRBV28 and TRBJ2-3): DVKVTQSSRYLVKRTGEKVFLECVQDMDHENMFWYRQDPGLGLRLIYFSYDVKMKEKGDIPEGYSVSREKKERFSLILESASTNQTSMYLCASSYSGKGDTQYFGPGTRLTVL.

The chain employs TRBV4-2 and TRBJ2-1; 7 bases match TRBD2. The V gene end was trimmed by 4 bases and the J gene end by 13 bases; junction bases not matched to a gene: 16. CDR1 LGHNA and CDR2 YNFKEQ come from the germline V gene. This CDR3 has 15 amino acids. The CDR3 nucleotides are TGTGCCAGCAGCCCCACAAGGTCGGGAGGTAAAATACAGTTCTTC. Translating gives CASSPTRSGGKIQFF.

The V call is TRBV19, the J call TRBJ1-4, with D hard to call. This CDR3 comprises 13 residues. Germline lookup yields CDR1 LNHDA and CDR2 SQIVND (reference sequence). Trimming removed 5 bases at V and 2 bases at J, with 6 bases between. CDR3 coding DNA: TGTGCCAGTAGTGGTGACACTAATGAAAAACTGTTTTTT. Its translation: CASSGDTNEKLFF.

This clone was recorded many times. The CDR3 region is CASSKGLAGGLTQYF. CDR3 DNA: TGTGCCAGCAGTAAGGGACTAGCGGGAGGATTAACGCAGTATTTT. The V call is TRBV28, the J call TRBJ2-3; 15 nucleotides align to TRBD2. This CDR3 is 15 amino acids long. Germline values: CDR1 MDHEN, CDR2 SYDVKM. V was clipped by 5 bases and J by 9 bases; unmatched bases: 6.

The chain recombines TRBV2 with TRBJ2-1; TRBD2 matches 12 bases. The length of the CDR3 is 15 residues. Germline V gene data show CDR1 as SNHLY and CDR2 as FYNNEI. V was clipped by 6 bases and J by 4 bases; unmatched bases: 4. CDR3 loop: CASSASGRGYNEQFF. CDR3 in DNA: TGTGCCAGCAGCGCTAGCGGGAGGGGGTACAATGAGCAGTTCTTC. Looking up the rest from reference TRBV2 and TRBJ2-1 gives the full variable domain: EPEVTQTPSHQVTQMGQEVILRCVPISNHLYFYWYRQILGQKVEFLVSFYNNEISEKSEIFDDQFSVERPDGSNFTLKIRSTKLEDSAMYFCASSASGRGYNEQFFGPGTRLTVL.

The chain recombines TRBV6-1 with TRBJ1-5; TRBD1 is a possible D gene (5 bases). The V and J ends lost 10 bases and 0 bases respectively, with 13 bases between them. Germline-derived CDR1 and CDR2 are MNHNS and SASEGT. This CDR3 has 14 amino acids. The CDR3 sequence is CATGGESSNQPQHF. CDR3 in DNA: TGTGCCACTGGGGGGGAAAGTAGCAATCAGCCCCAGCATTTT.